A selection of T cell receptor beta chains follows, all from one sample in a study of blood T cell repertoires in COVID-19. Sequenced by immunoSEQ multiplex PCR; TCRdb stores in-frame clones only, minus some. The sample contains 100,000 to 150,000 clones, about 70% of which appear only once. The sequenced sample consisted of peripheral blood. The receptors come from an elderly man with COVID-19, enrolled during active disease. Each CDR3 is given with its conserved first and last residue. D genes are given only for firm matches. Clone size is given for some rows only: seen once, a few or many times, or a class if the clone is expanded.

d_gene | j_gene | v_gene | abundance | CDR3nt | CDR3aa
- | TRBJ2-7 | TRBV7-3 | - | TGTGCCAGCAGCTTAGGCGGGGCAGACTACGAGCAGTACTTC | CASSLGGADYEQYF
TRBD1 | TRBJ1-6 | TRBV6-1 | - | TGTGCCAGCAGTGAACCGGGACAGGGGAATTCACCCCTCCACTTT | CASSEPGQGNSPLHF
- | TRBJ2-1 | TRBV28 | - | TGTGCCAGCAGTTTTTTCCGAGGGTACAATGAGCAGTTCTTC | CASSFFRGYNEQFF
- | TRBJ2-3 | TRBV18 | once | TGTGCCAGCTCAGAGGGGGAGGGCCGCGCAGATACGCAGTATTTT | CASSEGEGRADTQYF
- | TRBJ2-1 | TRBV15 | - | TGTGCCACCAGCAGAGATGGGACATACAATGAGCAGTTCTTC | CATSRDGTYNEQFF
TRBD1 | TRBJ1-1 | TRBV7-9 | few | TGTGCCAGCAGCGCCGGACAGGGATTGAACACTGAAGCTTTCTTT | CASSAGQGLNTEAFF
- | TRBJ2-7 | TRBV7-9 | - | TGTGCCAGCAGCCCGCGACTAGGGGGCGGTAGCGGGAAGGCCTACGAGCAGTACTTC | CASSPRLGGGSGKAYEQYF
TRBD1 | TRBJ1-2 | TRBV9 | - | TGTGCCAGCAGCGTAATCGGGACAGGGAAAGCCAACTACACCTTC | CASSVIGTGKANYTF
- | TRBJ2-3 | TRBV27 | - | TGTGCCAGCAGTCCTCCAGGGGGAGGAACAGATACGCAGTATTTT | CASSPPGGGTDTQYF
- | TRBJ1-1 | TRBV28 | - | TGTGCCAGCAGCTTACCGACGGGGATGAACACTGAAGCTTTCTTT | CASSLPTGMNTEAFF
TRBD1 | TRBJ2-1 | TRBV28 | - | TGTGCCAGCACTCATTACAGGGGCAATGAGCAGTTCTTC | CASTHYRGNEQFF
TRBD2 | TRBJ2-3 | TRBV11-2 | - | TGTGCCAGCAGCTTATATAGCGGGAGTCCAGATACGCAGTATTTT | CASSLYSGSPDTQYF
- | TRBJ1-5 | TRBV29-1 | - | TGCAGCGTTGACGGGGGATCAGGGCAGCCCCAGCATTTT | CSVDGGSGQPQHF
TRBD2 | TRBJ2-2 | TRBV5-4 | - | TGTGCCAGCAGCGGGCAGACTAGCGGGCCCAACACCGGGGAGCTGTTTTTT | CASSGQTSGPNTGELFF
TRBD1 | TRBJ1-2 | TRBV5-6 | once | TGTGCCAGCAGCTTAAACACAGGGGTCAACTATGGCTACACCTTC | CASSLNTGVNYGYTF
TRBD1 | TRBJ1-2 | TRBV6-1 | - | TGTGCCAGCAGTGCCTACGGACAGGGGGGGAACTATGGCTACACCTTC | CASSAYGQGGNYGYTF
- | TRBJ2-1 | TRBV19 | - | TGTGCCAGTAGTTTCCTTGGACTTAACAATGAGCAGTTCTTC | CASSFLGLNNEQFF
- | TRBJ2-7 | TRBV7-8 | - | TGTGCCAGCAGCCCCTCCAAAGGGGCGGAACCCTACGAGCAGTACTTC | CASSPSKGAEPYEQYF
- | TRBJ2-7 | TRBV5-1 | - | TGCGCCAGCAGCGAGATCGTGGGGGGTTTTGGGGACGAGCAGTACTTC | CASSEIVGGFGDEQYF
TRBD2 | TRBJ2-1 | TRBV4-1 | - | TGCGCCAGCAGCCAAGCCGGGACTAGCGGGTACAATGAGCAGTTCTTC | CASSQAGTSGYNEQFF
- | TRBJ2-2 | TRBV7-3 | - | TGTGCCAGCAGCTTAAGGCCAGGGGTGGCCGGGGAGCTGTTTTTT | CASSLRPGVAGELFF
- | TRBJ2-7 | TRBV21-1 | - | TGTGCCAGCAGCAAAGGGGGGCCGAACTACGAGCAGTACTTC | CASSKGGPNYEQYF
TRBD1 | TRBJ2-1 | TRBV28 | few | TGTGCCAGCAGAGGTACGGACAGGGCCATTAATGAGCAGTTCTTC | CASRGTDRAINEQFF
TRBD2 | TRBJ2-7 | TRBV6-5 | few | TGTGCCAGCAGTTACTCCTTCACTAGCGGCTCCTACGAGCAGTACTTC | CASSYSFTSGSYEQYF
TRBD1 | TRBJ2-2 | TRBV18 | once | TGTGCCAGCTCTTCGGGGACAGGGCTCACCGGGGAGCTGTTTTTT | CASSSGTGLTGELFF
TRBD1 | TRBJ1-2 | TRBV19 | few | TGTGCCAGTAGTGCCCCCGGGACAGGGGTTTCCTATGGCTACACCTTC | CASSAPGTGVSYGYTF
- | TRBJ1-2 | TRBV6-5 | many | TGTGCCAGCATACCGCTGCGGGATGGCTACACCTTC | CASIPLRDGYTF
- | TRBJ2-1 | TRBV21-1 | - | TGTGCCAGCAGCAAAGCCACTAGCGGGAGTAATGAGCAGTTCTTC | CASSKATSGSNEQFF
TRBD1 | TRBJ1-6 | TRBV6-5 | - | TGTGCCAGCAGCCGGGACAGGGTTAATTCACCCCTCCACTTT | CASSRDRVNSPLHF
TRBD1 | TRBJ2-3 | TRBV14 | - | TGTGCCAGCAGCCAAGAGGGGGACAGGAGCACAGATACGCAGTATTTT | CASSQEGDRSTDTQYF
- | TRBJ2-1 | TRBV19 | - | TGTGCCAGTAGTAAGAGCGGCTCCTACAATGAGCAGTTCTTC | CASSKSGSYNEQFF
TRBD2 | TRBJ2-5 | TRBV19 | many | TGTGCCAGTAGTATCCCTAGCGGGGACGGTAGGGAGACCCAGTACTTC | CASSIPSGDGRETQYF
- | TRBJ1-6 | TRBV5-6 | - | TGTGCCAGCGGACAGTATAATTCACCCCTCCACTTT | CASGQYNSPLHF
TRBD2 | TRBJ2-1 | TRBV19 | - | TGTGCCAGTAGTCGACGGACTAGCGGAGTCAATGAGCAGTTCTTC | CASSRRTSGVNEQFF
TRBD1 | TRBJ1-2 | TRBV28 | once | TGTGCCAGCGGGACAGGGGGTCAGCAACTATATGGCTACACCTTC | CASGTGGQQLYGYTF
- | TRBJ1-2 | TRBV6-2/TRBV6-3 | - | TGTGCCAGCAGTGACCAGGGGACTAACTATGGCTACACCTTC | CASSDQGTNYGYTF
- | TRBJ2-3 | TRBV27 | - | TGTGCCAGCAGTCCACCGGACTACACAGATACGCAGTATTTT | CASSPPDYTDTQYF
TRBD1 | TRBJ2-7 | TRBV2 | - | TGTGCCAGCAGTCGACCGGGACAGTACCCCTACGAGCAGTACTTC | CASSRPGQYPYEQYF
TRBD1 | TRBJ2-7 | TRBV18 | - | TGTGCCAGCTCACCTGCGAACAGGGGCGAGCAGTACTTC | CASSPANRGEQYF
TRBD2 | TRBJ2-5 | TRBV19 | - | TGTGCCAGTAGTCTAGGGACTAGCGGACAAGAGACCCAGTACTTC | CASSLGTSGQETQYF
- | TRBJ2-1 | TRBV5-1 | - | TGCGCCAGCAGCTATGATAGCTCCTACAATGAGCAGTTCTTC | CASSYDSSYNEQFF
TRBD2 | TRBJ2-1 | TRBV12-3/TRBV12-4 | - | TGTGCCAGCACCGCCGGGGGGGTCGATGAGCAGTTCTTC | CASTAGGVDEQFF
- | TRBJ1-3 | TRBV9 | - | TGTGCCAGCAGCGCTCGGGGACTCACTGGAAACACCATATATTTT | CASSARGLTGNTIYF
TRBD2 | TRBJ2-3 | TRBV28 | - | TGTGCCAGCAGTATTAGACTAGTAGCGGGAGATACGCAGTATTTT | CASSIRLVAGDTQYF
TRBD2 | TRBJ2-2 | TRBV7-8 | - | TGTGCCAGCAGCTTAGAACCCCAGCGGGAAGGCGGGGAGCTGTTTTTT | CASSLEPQREGGELFF
TRBD2 | TRBJ2-1 | TRBV11-3 | - | TGTGCCAGCAGCTTACGTAGTAGCGGGAGTAGGAATGAGCAGTTCTTC | CASSLRSSGSRNEQFF
TRBD1 | TRBJ1-4 | TRBV28 | few | TGTGCCAGCAGCCCCGACAGGGGGCGGAGTGAAAAACTGTTTTTT | CASSPDRGRSEKLFF
TRBD1 | TRBJ1-1 | TRBV6-5 | - | TGTGCCAGCAGTCCGCAGGGGGCTGGCACTGAAGCTTTCTTT | CASSPQGAGTEAFF
- | TRBJ2-1 | TRBV9 | few | TGTGCCAGCAGCGTGGGGGGACTCAGCTACCTCTACAATGAGCAGTTCTTC | CASSVGGLSYLYNEQFF
TRBD1 | TRBJ1-4 | TRBV6-5 | once | TGTGCCAGCATTACAGGGGGCGCGGGGGAAAAACTGTTTTTT | CASITGGAGEKLFF
- | TRBJ2-7 | TRBV28 | - | TGTGCCAGTTCTGAGACACAGGTCTCCTACGAGCAGTACTTC | CASSETQVSYEQYF
- | TRBJ2-1 | TRBV29-1 | - | TGCAGCGTTACCGAGGGGGACACTCTGGGGCCCTACAATGAGCAGTTCTTC | CSVTEGDTLGPYNEQFF
TRBD2 | TRBJ2-1 | TRBV6-2/TRBV6-3 | few | TGTGCCAGCAGTCCCTCCTGGCGGGAGGGCCTCTTTGCCAATGAGCAGTTCTTC | CASSPSWREGLFANEQFF
- | TRBJ2-5 | TRBV18 | once | TGTGCCAGCTCACCGGGTGGGGCCGGAGAGACCCAGTACTTC | CASSPGGAGETQYF
TRBD1 | TRBJ1-2 | TRBV3-1/TRBV3-2 | - | TGTGCCAGCAGCCAAGGGACAGGGCTGGGATATGGCTACACCTTC | CASSQGTGLGYGYTF